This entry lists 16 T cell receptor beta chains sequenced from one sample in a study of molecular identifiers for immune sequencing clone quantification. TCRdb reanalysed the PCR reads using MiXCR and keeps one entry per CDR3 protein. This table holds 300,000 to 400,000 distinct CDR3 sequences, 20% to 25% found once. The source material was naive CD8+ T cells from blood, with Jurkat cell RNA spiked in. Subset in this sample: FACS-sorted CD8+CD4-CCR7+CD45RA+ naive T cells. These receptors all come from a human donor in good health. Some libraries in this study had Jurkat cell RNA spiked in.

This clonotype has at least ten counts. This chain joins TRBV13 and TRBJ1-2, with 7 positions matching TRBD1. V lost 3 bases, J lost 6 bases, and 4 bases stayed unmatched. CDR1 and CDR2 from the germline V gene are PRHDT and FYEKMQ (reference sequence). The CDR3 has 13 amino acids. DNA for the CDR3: TGTGCCAGCAGCTTCCCACAGGGGAATGGCTACACCTTC. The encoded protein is CASSFPQGNGYTF.

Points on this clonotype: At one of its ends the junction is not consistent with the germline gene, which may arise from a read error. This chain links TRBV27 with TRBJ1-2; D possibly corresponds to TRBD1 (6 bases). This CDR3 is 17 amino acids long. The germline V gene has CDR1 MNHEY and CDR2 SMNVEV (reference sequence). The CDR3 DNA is TGTGCCAGCAGTTTTGTCGTGGGGGGGCAGGGGAACTATGGCTACGCCTTC. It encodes CASSFVVGGQGNYGYAF.

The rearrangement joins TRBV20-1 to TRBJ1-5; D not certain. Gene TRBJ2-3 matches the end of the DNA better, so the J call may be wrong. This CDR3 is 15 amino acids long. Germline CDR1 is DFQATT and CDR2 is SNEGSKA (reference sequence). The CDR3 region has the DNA TGCAGTGCTAGGACCTCTTTAAATAGCAATCAGCCCCAGTATTTT. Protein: CSARTSLNSNQPQYF.

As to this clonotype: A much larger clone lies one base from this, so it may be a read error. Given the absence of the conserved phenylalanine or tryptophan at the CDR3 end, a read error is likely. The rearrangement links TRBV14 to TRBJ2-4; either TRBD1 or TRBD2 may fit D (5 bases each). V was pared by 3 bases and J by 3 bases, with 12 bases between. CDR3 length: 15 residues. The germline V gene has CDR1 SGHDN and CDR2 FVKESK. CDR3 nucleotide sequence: TGTGCCAGCAGCCAGCTCCGGGACCACAAAAACATTCAGTACCTC. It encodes CASSQLRDHKNIQYL.

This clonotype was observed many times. The CDR3 DNA reads TGTGCCAGTAGCCCCAAGGGGGGCCCGACTGAAGCTTTCTTT. It yields the protein CASSPKGGPTEAFF. The J gene is TRBJ1-1, the V gene TRBV19; weak D call: TRBD1 (6 bases). CDR3 length: 14 residues. Trimming pared 6 bases from V and 5 bases from J, leaving 16 bases between. Germline-derived CDR1 and CDR2 are LNHDA and SQIVND (reference sequence).

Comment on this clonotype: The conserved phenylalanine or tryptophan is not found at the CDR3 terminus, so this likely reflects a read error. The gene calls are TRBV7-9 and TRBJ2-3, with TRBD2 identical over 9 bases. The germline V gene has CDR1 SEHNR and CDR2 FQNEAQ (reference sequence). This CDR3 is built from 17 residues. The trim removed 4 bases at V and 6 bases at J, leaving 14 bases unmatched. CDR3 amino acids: CASSSPGLAGIVDTQYS. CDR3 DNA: TGTGCCAGCAGCTCCCCCGGGCTAGCGGGAATAGTGGATACGCAGTATTCT.

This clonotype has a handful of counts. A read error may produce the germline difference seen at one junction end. CDR3 sequence reads: CSARVKGARTNERLFF. The CDR3 DNA follows: TGCAGTGCTAGAGTGAAGGGGGCGAGAACTAATGAAAGACTGTTTTTT. The chain is built from TRBV20-1 and TRBJ1-4, with 7 bases matching TRBD1. The CDR3 consists of 16 residues. Germline V gene data show CDR1 as DFQATT and CDR2 as SNEGSKA (reference sequence).

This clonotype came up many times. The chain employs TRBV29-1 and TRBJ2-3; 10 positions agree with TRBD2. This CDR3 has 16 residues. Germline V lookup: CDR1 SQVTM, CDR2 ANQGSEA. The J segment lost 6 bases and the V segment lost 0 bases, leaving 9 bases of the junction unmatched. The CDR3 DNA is TGCAGCGTTGAAGACTTAGCGGGAGGCCCCGGGGATACGCAGTATTTT. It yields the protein CSVEDLAGGPGDTQYF.

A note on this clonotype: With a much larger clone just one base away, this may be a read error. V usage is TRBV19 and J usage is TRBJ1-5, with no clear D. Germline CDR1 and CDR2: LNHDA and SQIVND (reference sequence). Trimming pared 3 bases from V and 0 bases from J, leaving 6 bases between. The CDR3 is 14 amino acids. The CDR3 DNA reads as TGTGCCAGTAGTATCGGGGATAGCAATCAGCCCCAGCATTTT. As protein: CASSIGDSNQPQHF.

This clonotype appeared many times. CDR3 region: CASSEDRGPTNEKLFF. The CDR3 DNA reads as TGTGCCAGCAGTGAAGACAGGGGGCCAACTAATGAAAAACTGTTTTTT. V usage is TRBV2 and J usage is TRBJ1-4; TRBD1 agrees at 9 bases. Trimming took 1 base from V and 0 from J; bases not matched to a gene: 0. Germline V gene sequence: CDR1 SNHLY, CDR2 FYNNEI. This CDR3 is 16 amino acids long.

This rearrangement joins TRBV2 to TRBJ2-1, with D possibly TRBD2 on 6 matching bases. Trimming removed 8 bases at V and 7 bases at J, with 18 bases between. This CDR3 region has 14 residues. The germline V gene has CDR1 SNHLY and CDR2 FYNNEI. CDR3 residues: CASEGLSFGNEQFF. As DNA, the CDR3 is TGTGCCAGCGAGGGACTCTCATTCGGGAATGAGCAGTTCTTC.

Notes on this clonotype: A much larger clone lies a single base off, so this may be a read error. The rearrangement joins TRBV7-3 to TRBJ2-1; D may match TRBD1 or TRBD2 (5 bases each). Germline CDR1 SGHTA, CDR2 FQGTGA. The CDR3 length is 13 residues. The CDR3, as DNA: TGTGTCAGCAGCTTACTTGGGGGTGCTGAGCAGTTCTTC. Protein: CVSSLLGGAEQFF.

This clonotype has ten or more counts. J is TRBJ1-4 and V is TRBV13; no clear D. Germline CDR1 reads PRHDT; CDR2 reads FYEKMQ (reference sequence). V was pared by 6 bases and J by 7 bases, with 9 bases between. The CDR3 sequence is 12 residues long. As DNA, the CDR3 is TGTGCCAGCAGTTACAACGGTGAAAAACTGTTTTTT. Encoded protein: CASSYNGEKLFF.

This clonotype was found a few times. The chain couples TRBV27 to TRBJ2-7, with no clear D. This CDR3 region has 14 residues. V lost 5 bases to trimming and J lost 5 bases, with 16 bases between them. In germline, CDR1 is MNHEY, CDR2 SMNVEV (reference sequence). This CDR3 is CASSPLPIGHEQYF. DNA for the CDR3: TGTGCCAGCAGTCCACTCCCGATAGGGCACGAGCAGTACTTC.

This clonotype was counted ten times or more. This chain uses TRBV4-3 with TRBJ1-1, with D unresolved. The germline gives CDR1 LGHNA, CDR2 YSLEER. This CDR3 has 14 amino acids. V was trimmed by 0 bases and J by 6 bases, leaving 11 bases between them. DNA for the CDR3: TGCGCCAGCAGCCAAGAAAAGATTTGGGCTGAAGCTTTCTTT. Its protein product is CASSQEKIWAEAFF.

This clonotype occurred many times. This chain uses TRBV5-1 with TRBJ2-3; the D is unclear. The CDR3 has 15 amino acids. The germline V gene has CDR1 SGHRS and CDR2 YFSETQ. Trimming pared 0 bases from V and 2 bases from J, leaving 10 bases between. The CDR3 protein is CASSLGQANTDTQYF. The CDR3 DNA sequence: TGCGCCAGCAGCTTGGGGCAGGCGAACACAGATACGCAGTATTTT.